What follows is one TCR beta chain and its context. The entry originates in a study of blood T cell repertoires in COVID-19. About the research overall: Italy, Spain and the United States were the sources of the convalescent and acute COVID-19 samples.

Sequencing was performed with immunoSEQ multiplex PCR; in TCRdb, only in-frame clones are kept and a portion is missing. The sample carries over 110,000 clones, about 76% recorded once. The CDR3 contains 15 residues. CDR1 and CDR2 from the germline V gene are SGHDN and FVKESK. The V segment lost 3 bases and the J segment 11 bases; nucleotides outside the gene matches: 10. The sequencing input was peripheral blood. The sequence was obtained from an older man with acute or convalescent COVID-19. The chain couples TRBV14 to TRBJ2-3, with TRBD2 matching 11 bases. CDR3 nucleotides: TGTGCCAGCAGCCAGGTGACTAGCGGGGCCCTTGGGCAGTATTTT. Its translation: CASSQVTSGALGQYF.